The entry below gives a single T cell receptor beta chain sequence along with its context. This entry belongs to a study of blood T cell repertoires in COVID-19. J gave up 5 bases and V 2 bases, and 5 bases lay outside the gene matches. Germline CDR1 reads SGHNT; CDR2 reads YYREEE (reference sequence). The CDR3 runs to 14 residues. This table comes from immunoSEQ multiplex PCR, and its TCRdb copy is limited to in-frame clones, with some not included. This table has about 73,000 clones, 80% to 85% appearing once. The V call is TRBV5-4, the J call TRBJ2-5; TRBD1 aligns across 8 bases. The sample comprised peripheral blood. The source is a human donor in a cohort sampled during active COVID-19. The CDR3 loop is CASSFNRGRETQYF. In DNA form, the CDR3 reads TGTGCCAGCAGCTTCAACAGGGGGAGGGAGACCCAGTACTTC.